This paragraph reports one T cell receptor beta chain. In the same sample, other DNA sequences code for this CDR3. The source of the sample is a study of shared clonotypes between healthy human individuals. Naive CD8 cells were CD45RO-negative, positively selected for CCR7, excluding terminally differentiated effector memory CD45RA+ cells. The V end was cut by 5 bases, the J end by 7 bases, with 12 bases between. The CDR3 sequence is 12 residues long. Germline V gene lookup returns CDR1 SGHDT and CDR2 YYEEEE. Sequenced by immunoSEQ multiplex PCR; TCRdb stores in-frame clones only, minus some. Among 1.5 million to 2.5 million clones listed, about 95% were seen once.

The source is a man aged 18-30 years in good health. The rearrangement uses TRBV5-6 and TRBJ1-1, with D uncertain. The specimen sequenced was naive CD8+ T cells sorted from blood. CDR3 nucleotides: TGTGCCAGCAGTCCCGGAGGTCTTGAAGCTTTCTTT. Its protein product is CASSPGGLEAFF.